The 20 T cell receptor beta chains below come from one sample, sequenced in a study of T cells in Graves' hyperthyroidism and ophthalmopathy. Amplification of TCR beta CDR3 regions was performed using RNA transcripts as template. The study used the HTBI primer set for a first-round RT-PCR of the TCR CDR3. Using its own MiXCR run on the multiplex PCR reads, TCRdb lists one record per CDR3 protein. The sample contains some 360,000 distinct CDR3 sequences, about a sixth of which appear only once. Sequencing was performed on blood. Every receptor here comes from a woman aged 40 to 49 with Graves' ophthalmopathy.

In this sample, this clonotype turned up many times. The chain has TRBV7-9 and TRBJ1-2; D is ambiguous. The CDR3 has 12 residues. V was trimmed by 5 bases and J by 5 bases, leaving 9 bases between them. Germline V CDR1 and CDR2: SEHNR, FQNEAQ (reference sequence). CDR3 protein: CASSTPNYGYTF. In DNA, the CDR3 is TGTGCCAGCAGCACACCAAATTATGGCTACACCTTC.

This clonotype was detected many times. The chain carries TRBV20-1 and TRBJ1-3, with D possibly TRBD1 on 5 matching bases. The CDR3 spans 14 residues. Germline V lookup: CDR1 DFQATT, CDR2 SNEGSKA (reference sequence). Trimming took 6 bases from V and 2 from J, leaving 14 bases between them. The CDR3 protein is CSALKTVTGNTIYF. DNA for the CDR3: TGCAGTGCCCTAAAGACAGTAACTGGAAACACCATATATTTT.

This clonotype showed up many times. The chain recombines TRBV6-1 with TRBJ2-7, with 7 bases identical to TRBD1. The CDR3 sequence is 14 residues long. Germline CDR1 is MNHNS and CDR2 is SASEGT. V trimming: 6 bases; J trimming: 2 bases; junction bases outside the gene matches: 7. The CDR3 sequence: CASSDRALTYEQYF. The CDR3 coding sequence is TGTGCCAGCAGCGACAGGGCCCTGACCTACGAGCAGTACTTC.

A remark on this clonotype: A read error may explain this, as a much larger clone is one base away. The gene calls are TRBV28 and TRBJ2-7, with 8 bases matching TRBD2. With V trimmed by 6 bases and J by 1 base, 5 bases remained unmatched. In germline, CDR1 is MDHEN, CDR2 SYDVKM. The CDR3 covers 14 residues. In DNA form, the CDR3 reads TGTGCCAGCAGCTTCAAGCGGGGGTCCTACGAGCAGTACTTC. Amino acids: CASSFKRGSYEQYF.

This clonotype was counted many times. V and J are TRBV6-2 or TRBV6-3 and TRBJ1-1; D gene uncertain. With 0 bases removed from V and 4 bases from J, the gap between germline ends came to 9 bases. Germline assignment: CDR1 MNHEY and CDR2 SVGEGT. CDR3 size: 14 residues. The CDR3, as DNA: TGTGCCAGCAGTTACTCCTGGGTAGGCACTGAAGCTTTCTTT. This encodes CASSYSWVGTEAFF.

This clonotype was counted many times. The chain is built from TRBV7-2 and TRBJ1-5; 7 bases fit TRBD1. The junction had 8 bases not matched to a gene; V was cut back by 6 bases and J by 3 bases. This CDR3 is built from 15 residues. Germline CDR1 and CDR2: SGHTA and FQGNSA. This CDR3 is CASRLTGTANQPQHF. In nucleotides, the CDR3 is TGTGCCAGCAGACTAACCGGGACAGCCAATCAGCCCCAGCATTTT.

The chain recombines TRBV20-1 with TRBJ2-5; 14 positions agree with TRBD2. This CDR3 region has 13 residues. Per the germline V gene, CDR1 is DFQATT and CDR2 is SNEGSKA (reference sequence). The CDR3 is CRATSGRAGTQYF. The CDR3 DNA reads TGCAGAGCGACTAGCGGGAGGGCGGGGACCCAGTACTTC.

This clonotype was recorded at least ten times. A much larger clonotype is one base distant, so this may be a read error. The chain couples TRBV12-3 or TRBV12-4 to TRBJ1-1, with D unresolved. The CDR3 has 13 amino acids. CDR3 DNA: TGTGCCAGCAGTTTAAAGACGAACACTGGAGCTTTCTTT. Translating gives CASSLKTNTGAFF.

This clonotype was counted many times. CDR3 protein: CASSLPAPGEGTEAFF. The CDR3 DNA reads TGTGCCAGCAGCTTACCTGCTCCCGGGGAGGGGACTGAAGCTTTCTTT. The V gene is TRBV7-9, the J gene TRBJ1-1; D is possibly TRBD1 (5 bases). The CDR3 loop spans 16 amino acids. Germline values: CDR1 SEHNR, CDR2 FQNEAQ (reference sequence). The V end lost 2 bases, the J end lost 5 bases, and 18 bases lay between the germline ends.

About this clonotype itself: A junction end diverges from the germline sequence, so it may reflect a read error. V gene TRBV19 combines with J gene TRBJ2-7; TRBD1 agrees at 10 bases. This CDR3 region has 14 residues. From germline, CDR1 is LNHDA and CDR2 SQIVND (reference sequence). This CDR3 is CASSPLGQGYEQSF. As DNA, the CDR3 is TGTGCCAGTAGTCCCCTGGGACAGGGGTACGAGCAGTCCTTC.

There are many counts of this clonotype. The CDR3 loop is CASSLFAASNQPQHF. Written as DNA, the CDR3 is TGCGCCAGCAGCTTGTTTGCAGCTAGCAATCAGCCCCAGCATTTT. This chain connects TRBV5-1 to TRBJ1-5; D ambiguous. Germline CDR1 reads SGHRS; CDR2 reads YFSETQ. The V end was cut by 1 base, the J end by 0 bases, with 8 bases between. The CDR3 has 15 residues.

This clonotype was recorded at least ten times. The chain is built from TRBV6-2 or TRBV6-3 and TRBJ2-2; 10 nucleotides agree with TRBD2. V dropped 8 bases and J dropped 0; count of bases not matched to a gene: 9. The length of the CDR3 is 17 residues. CDR1 and CDR2 (germline): MNHEY, SVGEGT. The CDR3 nucleotides read TGTGCCAGCGCTCCATTAGCGGGAGGCGCGAACACCGGGGAGCTGTTTTTT. This codes for CASAPLAGGANTGELFF.

This clonotype has a count of ten or more. The chain is built from TRBV2 and TRBJ1-2; D is ambiguous. Germline V gene data show CDR1 as SNHLY and CDR2 as FYNNEI. V was clipped by 2 bases and J by 4 bases, with 8 bases between them. The CDR3 length is 13 residues. CDR3 protein: CASSERGFYGYTF. The CDR3 DNA follows: TGTGCCAGCAGTGAAAGAGGGTTCTATGGCTACACCTTC.

This clonotype was counted at least ten times. This rearrangement joins TRBV7-3 to TRBJ2-2; 11 bases agree with TRBD2. This CDR3 is 15 amino acids long. Germline CDR1 is SGHTA and CDR2 is FQGTGA. The trim removed 5 bases at V and 6 bases at J, leaving 5 bases unmatched. The DNA for the CDR3 is TGTGCCAGCAGCCCACTAGCGGGAGTTCCCGGGGAGCTGTTTTTT. This sequence encodes CASSPLAGVPGELFF.

The sample holds many counts of this clonotype. The V call is TRBV19, the J call TRBJ1-5, with D possibly TRBD1 on 5 matching bases. The ends were cut back, 5 bases at V and 0 bases at J, with 17 bases in the middle. This CDR3 comprises 17 residues. CDR1 is LNHDA and CDR2 is SQIVND in the germline V gene (reference sequence). In DNA form, the CDR3 reads TGTGCCAGTAGTCTCCGCGACGGGACTTATAGCAATCAGCCCCAGCATTTT. It is translated as CASSLRDGTYSNQPQHF.

This clonotype was seen more than once but under ten times. The J gene is TRBJ1-5, the V gene TRBV27; unclear D gene. The CDR3 consists of 15 residues. The germline V and J ends were trimmed by 2 bases and 6 bases, with 14 bases remaining between them. The germline V gene encodes CDR1 MNHEY and CDR2 SMNVEV (reference sequence). The CDR3, as DNA: TGTGCCAGCAGTTTAAAGGGCGGAAGGCGTCAGCCCCAGCATTTT. This translates into CASSLKGGRRQPQHF.

This clonotype has a count of ten or more. The chain employs TRBV14 and TRBJ1-2, with D perhaps matching TRBD1 (6 bases). The germline V gene encodes CDR1 SGHDN and CDR2 FVKESK. CDR3 length: 14 amino acids. V was clipped by 4 bases and J by 4 bases, with 13 bases between them. The CDR3 DNA reads TGTGCCAGCAGCCGAGCGGACAGCGTCTATGGCTACACCTTC. Amino acid sequence: CASSRADSVYGYTF.

The V call is TRBV10-2, the J call TRBJ1-2; D not resolved. Germline V gene lookup returns CDR1 WSHSY and CDR2 SAAADI. The CDR3 extends over 13 amino acids. Trimming removed 5 bases at V and 5 bases at J, with 12 bases between. CDR3 in amino acids: CASSPTAGYGYTF. The CDR3 nucleotides are TGCGCCAGCAGTCCCACCGCGGGGTATGGCTACACCTTC.

The chain couples TRBV3-1 to TRBJ2-4, with D perhaps TRBD2 (5 bases). Germline V gives CDR1 LGHDT, CDR2 YNNKEL (reference sequence). Trimming removed 5 bases from V and 0 bases from J, with 14 bases in between. The CDR3 totals 16 residues. The DNA of the CDR3 is TGTGCCAGCAGCTCCGGGGTGAACCTAGCCAAAAACATTCAGTACTTC. Amino acids: CASSSGVNLAKNIQYF.

This clonotype has ten or more counts. The chain couples TRBV4-2 to TRBJ1-1; TRBD1 matches 10 bases. Trimming at V came to 3 bases and at J to 4 bases, leaving 8 bases not matched to a gene. The germline CDR1 and CDR2 sequences are LGHNA and YNFKEQ. The length of the CDR3 is 16 residues. As DNA, the CDR3 is TGTGCCAGCAGCCAGGGAGACAGGGGGCGCGTCACTGAAGCTTTCTTT. Translation gives CASSQGDRGRVTEAFF.